This TCR beta chain was recorded in a study of blood T cell repertoires in COVID-19. On the study more broadly: The origin of the acute and convalescent COVID-19 samples was the United States, Italy and Spain. T cells, B-cell-depleted T cells, or PBMCs provided the cDNA or gDNA that served as material.

Trimming cost V 6 bases and J 5 bases; bases outside gene matches: 5. Looked up from germline, CDR1 is SNHLY and CDR2 is FYNNEI. The length of the CDR3 is 13 residues. Source study methods: Amplified reference gene primers provided the basis for estimating nucleated cell counts. Measured with immunoSEQ multiplex PCR; TCRdb has only the in-frame clones, and not every one. V and J calls and clone size follow that table, whereas D and trimming were derived from the DNA. The sample shows 25,000 to 35,000 clones, about 85% of them seen only once. Sequencing input: peripheral blood. The TCR sequence derives from a human donor in a cohort sampled during active COVID-19. The chain is built from TRBV2 and TRBJ2-7; 9 bases fit TRBD1. The CDR3 region is CASSRDRVDEQYF. CDR3 DNA sequence: TGTGCCAGCAGCCGGGACAGGGTCGACGAGCAGTACTTC.